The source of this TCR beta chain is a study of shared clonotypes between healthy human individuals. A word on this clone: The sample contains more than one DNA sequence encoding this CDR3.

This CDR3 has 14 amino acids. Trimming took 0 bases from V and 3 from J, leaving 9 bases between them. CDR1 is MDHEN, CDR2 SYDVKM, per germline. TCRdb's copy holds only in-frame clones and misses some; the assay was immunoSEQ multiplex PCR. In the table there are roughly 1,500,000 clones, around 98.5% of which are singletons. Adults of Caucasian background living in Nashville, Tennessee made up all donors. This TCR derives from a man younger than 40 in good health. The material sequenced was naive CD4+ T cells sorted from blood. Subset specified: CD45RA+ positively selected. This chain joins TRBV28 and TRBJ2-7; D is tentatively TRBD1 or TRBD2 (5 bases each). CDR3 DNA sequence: TGTGCCAGCAGTTTATGGAGGGGAAGCTACGAGCAGTACTTC. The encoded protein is CASSLWRGSYEQYF.